This TCR beta chain was sequenced during a study of blood T cell repertoires in COVID-19. Background on the study: From T cells, B-cell-depleted T cells, or PBMCs came the material, which was cDNA or gDNA.

Germline trimming cut 0 bases from V and 5 bases from J; bases unmatched to any gene: 10. This CDR3 contains 19 residues. Germline V gene sequence: CDR1 SGDLS, CDR2 YYNGEE. Only in-frame clones appear in the TCRdb table, and some are missing; sequencing was by immunoSEQ multiplex PCR. The data hold 200,000 to 250,000 clones, with more than 75% observed a single time. The sequencing sample was made of peripheral blood. This sequence joins TRBV9 and TRBJ2-5; 16 nucleotides agree with TRBD2. The clonotype was recovered from a woman in her 30s who had recovered from COVID-19. In DNA, the CDR3 is TGTGCCAGCAGCGTAGCTACCGTCGGGACTAGCGGGGGGGCCGAGACCCAGTACTTC. It encodes CASSVATVGTSGGAETQYF. The full variable domain, with the rest looked up from reference TRBV9 and TRBJ2-5, is DSGVTQTPKHLITATGQRVTLRCSPRSGDLSVYWYQQSLDQGLQFLIQYYNGEERAKGNILERFSAQQFPDLHSELNLSSLELGDSALYFCASSVATVGTSGGAETQYFGPGTRLLVL.